One sample yielded the 10 T cell receptor beta chains listed below, sequenced in a study of regulatory T cells in long-lasting Graves disease (dated by TCRdb to the early 2020s). Libraries came from multiplex PCR. Sequencing took place on an Illumina HiSeq 4000. To build TCR beta libraries, CDR3 regions were amplified by Arm-PCR using iRepertoire HTBI primers. TCRdb handled the public reads itself, with Q25 trimming in fastp and clone calling in MiXCR, and kept productive beta chains. Each entry is one CDR3 protein sequence, shown with its most common DNA and genes. This sample is represented by around 400,000 distinct CDR3 sequences; approximately 16% of them were singletons. Approximately 7.6% of the sample is taken by the ten largest. The intended sense of this specimen's time point label: newly diagnosed GD, antithyroid drugs for less than 3 months. For both TCR sequencing and RNA sequencing, RNA was extracted from PBMCs using TRIzol.

The sample was also reused in another study, on T cells in Graves' hyperthyroidism and ophthalmopathy.

Sequences were derived from peripheral blood mononuclear cells (PBMCs), sampled at new diagnosis, from a patient treated with antithyroid drugs. Every receptor here comes from a woman in her thirties or forties with Graves disease. Donor details come from another sample of the same person, matched by shared clones.

This clonotype was seen ten or more times. V is TRBV2 and J is TRBJ2-5; D is ambiguous. The germline V and J ends were trimmed by 2 bases and 4 bases, with 11 bases remaining between them. Germline CDR1 and CDR2: SNHLY and FYNNEI. There are 14 residues in the CDR3. In nucleotides, the CDR3 is TGTGCCAGCAGTGAATTGGGTGGGTCAGAGACCCAGTACTTC. Translated, it gives CASSELGGSETQYF.

This clonotype was seen ten or more times. The rearrangement joins TRBV9 to TRBJ2-3, with 8 nucleotides matching TRBD2. J was trimmed by 3 bases and V by 4 bases; bases with no gene match: 7. Per germline, CDR1 SGDLS and CDR2 YYNGEE. The CDR3 extends over 15 amino acids. The CDR3 loop reads CASSKSGSYTDTQYF. CDR3 coding DNA: TGTGCCAGCAGCAAAAGCGGGAGTTATACAGATACGCAGTATTTT. Based on the CDR3 plus reference TRBV9 and TRBJ2-3, the full variable domain is DSGVTQTPKHLITATGQRVTLRCSPRSGDLSVYWYQQSLDQGLQFLIQYYNGEERAKGNILERFSAQQFPDLHSELNLSSLELGDSALYFCASSKSGSYTDTQYFGPGTRLTVL.

This clonotype turned up a few times. A much larger clone lies a single base off, so this may be a read error. V usage is TRBV2 and J usage is TRBJ2-1; 7 bases are shared with TRBD2. Per germline, CDR1 SNHLY and CDR2 FYNNEI. The CDR3 contains 15 residues. V lost 3 bases to trimming and J lost 7 bases; unmatched junction nucleotides: 9. CDR3 nucleotide sequence: TGTGCCAGCAGTGACCCCGGACGGGGGGATAATGAGCAGTTCTTC. As protein: CASSDPGRGDNEQFF. Using reference TRBV2 and TRBJ2-1 for the parts outside the CDR3, the full variable domain is EPEVTQTPSHQVTQMGQEVILRCVPISNHLYFYWYRQILGQKVEFLVSFYNNEISEKSEIFDDQFSVERPDGSNFTLKIRSTKLEDSAMYFCASSDPGRGDNEQFFGPGTRLTVL.

This clonotype was seen only a few times. A far more abundant clone sits one base away, making this likely a read error. The chain uses TRBV2 and TRBJ2-7, with D maybe TRBD2 (6 bases). The tail of the sequence fits TRBJ2-3 better, so the J call may be wrong. Per the germline V gene, CDR1 is SNHLY and CDR2 is FYNNEI. The CDR3 is 14 residues long. The CDR3 loop reads CASSPGVDTGTQYF. CDR3 bases: TGTGCCAGCAGCCCGGGGGTCGACACAGGTACGCAGTATTTT.

This clonotype occurred many times. The chain has TRBV7-8 and TRBJ1-1; D unclear. Germline CDR1 and CDR2: SGHVS and FQNEAQ. V gave up 3 bases and J gave up 3 bases, with 14 bases separating them. The CDR3 length is 15 residues. In DNA form, the CDR3 reads TGTGCCAGCAGCTTGTATACGGGCTTGGACACTGAAGCTTTCTTT. The encoded protein is CASSLYTGLDTEAFF.

This clonotype was seen ten or more times. V is TRBV18 and J is TRBJ2-1; D is perhaps TRBD2 (5 bases). This CDR3 region has 17 residues. V shed 2 bases and J shed 0 bases, with 14 bases lying between them. Germline V gene sequence: CDR1 KGHSH, CDR2 LQKENI. The CDR3 spells CASSPAGGQVSYNEQFF. In nucleotides, the CDR3 is TGTGCCAGCTCACCAGCCGGCGGGCAGGTCTCCTACAATGAGCAGTTCTTC.

This clonotype was seen a few times. The V gene is TRBV20-1, the J gene TRBJ1-2, with D perhaps matching TRBD1 (5 bases). V lost 5 bases and J 3 bases, leaving 22 bases between the germline ends. The CDR3 has 16 amino acids. Germline assignment: CDR1 DFQATT and CDR2 SNEGSKA (reference sequence). DNA for the CDR3: TGCAGTGCTCCCAGGGCCGGGCTGGAAGGGGACTATGGCTACACCTTC. Its protein product is CSAPRAGLEGDYGYTF.

As for this clonotype: This likely traces to a read error, being one base from a far larger clone. Without the conserved terminal phenylalanine or tryptophan, this CDR3 likely stems from a read error. The J gene is TRBJ2-7, the V gene TRBV11-3; D ambiguous. Per germline, CDR1 SGHNT and CDR2 YENEEA. V was trimmed by 3 bases and J by 6 bases, leaving 6 bases between them. This CDR3 contains 11 residues. CDR3 nucleotide sequence: TGTGCCAGCAGCTTGGAGTCCGAGCAGTACTCC. Protein sequence: CASSLESEQYS.

At least ten counts were recorded for this clonotype. The V and J genes are TRBV19 and TRBJ2-4; no firm D call. The CDR3 runs to 15 residues. V was trimmed by 4 bases and J by 0 bases, leaving 10 bases between them. The germline gives CDR1 LNHDA, CDR2 SQIVND (reference sequence). The CDR3 region has the DNA TGTGCCAGTAGTAACCCCGAGATAGCCAAAAACATTCAGTACTTC. As protein: CASSNPEIAKNIQYF.

Concerning this clonotype itself: A much larger clone differs from this one at a single base, so this may be a read error. The genes are TRBV27 and TRBJ2-1; 13 bases fit TRBD2. The CDR3 loop spans 14 amino acids. With 5 bases clipped from V and 5 bases from J, the junction kept 0 bases outside the gene matches. Germline lookup yields CDR1 MNHEY and CDR2 SMNVEV (reference sequence). The CDR3 nucleotides read TGTGCCAGCAGTGGACTAGCGGGAGACAATGAGCAGTTCTTC. It yields the protein CASSGLAGDNEQFF.